This T cell receptor (beta chain) was observed in a study of shared clonotypes between healthy human individuals. V gave up 0 bases and J gave up 0 bases, with 9 bases separating them. CDR1 is LGHNA, CDR2 YNFKEQ, per germline. The CDR3 length is 16 residues. Study donors comprised healthy, HIV-negative adults devoid of recent acute infection or vaccination. Only in-frame clones appear in the TCRdb table, and some are missing; sequencing was by immunoSEQ multiplex PCR. Among 550,000 to 850,000 clones listed, over 55% were seen once. The rearrangement links TRBV4-2 to TRBJ1-3; no clear D gene. Sample: memory CD4+ T cells sorted from blood. Subset meaning: CD45RA-negative fraction. The source is a woman aged 30 to 39 in good health. CDR3 DNA: TGTGCCAGCAGCCAAGAACGGGCTACCTCTGGAAACACCATATATTTT. Amino acid sequence: CASSQERATSGNTIYF.